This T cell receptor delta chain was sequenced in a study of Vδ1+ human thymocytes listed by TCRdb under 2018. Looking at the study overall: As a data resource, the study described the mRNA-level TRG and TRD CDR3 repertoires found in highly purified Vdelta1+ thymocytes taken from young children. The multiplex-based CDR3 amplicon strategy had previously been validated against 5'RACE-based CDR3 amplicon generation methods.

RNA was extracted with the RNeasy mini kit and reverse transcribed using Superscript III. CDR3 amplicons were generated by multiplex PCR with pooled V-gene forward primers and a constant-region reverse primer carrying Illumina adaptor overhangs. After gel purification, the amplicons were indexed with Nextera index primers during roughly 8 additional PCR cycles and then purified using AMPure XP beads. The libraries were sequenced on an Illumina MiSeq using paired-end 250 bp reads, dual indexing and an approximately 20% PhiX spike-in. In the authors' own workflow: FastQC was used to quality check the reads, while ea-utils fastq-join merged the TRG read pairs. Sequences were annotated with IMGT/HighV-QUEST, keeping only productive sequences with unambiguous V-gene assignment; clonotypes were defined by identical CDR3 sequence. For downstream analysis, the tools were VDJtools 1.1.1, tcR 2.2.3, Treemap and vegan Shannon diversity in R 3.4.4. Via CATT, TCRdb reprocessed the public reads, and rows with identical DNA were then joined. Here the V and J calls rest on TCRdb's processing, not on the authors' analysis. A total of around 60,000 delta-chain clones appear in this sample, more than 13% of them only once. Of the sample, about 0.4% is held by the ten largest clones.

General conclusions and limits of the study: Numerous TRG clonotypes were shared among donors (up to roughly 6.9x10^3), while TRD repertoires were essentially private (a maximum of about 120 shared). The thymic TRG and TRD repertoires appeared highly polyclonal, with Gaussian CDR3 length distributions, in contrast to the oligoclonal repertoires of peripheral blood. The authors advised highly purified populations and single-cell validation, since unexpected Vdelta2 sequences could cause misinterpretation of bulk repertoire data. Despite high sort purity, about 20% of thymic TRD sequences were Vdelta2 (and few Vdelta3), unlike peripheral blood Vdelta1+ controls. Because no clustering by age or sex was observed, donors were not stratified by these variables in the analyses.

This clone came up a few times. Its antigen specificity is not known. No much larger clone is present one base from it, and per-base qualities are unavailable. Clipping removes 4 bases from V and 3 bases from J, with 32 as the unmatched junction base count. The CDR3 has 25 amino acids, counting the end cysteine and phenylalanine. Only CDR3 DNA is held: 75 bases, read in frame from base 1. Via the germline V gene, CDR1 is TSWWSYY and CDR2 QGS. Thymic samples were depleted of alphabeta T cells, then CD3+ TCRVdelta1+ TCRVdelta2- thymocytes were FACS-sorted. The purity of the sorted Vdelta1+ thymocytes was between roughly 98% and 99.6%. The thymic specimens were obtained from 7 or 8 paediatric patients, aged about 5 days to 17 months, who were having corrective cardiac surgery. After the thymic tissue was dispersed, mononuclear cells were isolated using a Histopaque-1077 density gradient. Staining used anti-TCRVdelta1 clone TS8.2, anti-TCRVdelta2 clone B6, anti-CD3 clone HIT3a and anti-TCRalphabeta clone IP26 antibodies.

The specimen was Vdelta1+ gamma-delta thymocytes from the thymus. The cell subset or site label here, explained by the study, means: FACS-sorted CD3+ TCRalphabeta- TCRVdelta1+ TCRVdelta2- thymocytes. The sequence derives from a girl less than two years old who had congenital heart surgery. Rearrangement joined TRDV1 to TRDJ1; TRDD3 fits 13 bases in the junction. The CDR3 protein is CALGASVSSCPTVLTGGYVPDKLIF. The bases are TGTGCTCTTGGGGCGTCCGTTTCCTCGTGTCCTACCGTCCTTACTGGGGGATACGTTCCCGATAAACTCATCTTT.